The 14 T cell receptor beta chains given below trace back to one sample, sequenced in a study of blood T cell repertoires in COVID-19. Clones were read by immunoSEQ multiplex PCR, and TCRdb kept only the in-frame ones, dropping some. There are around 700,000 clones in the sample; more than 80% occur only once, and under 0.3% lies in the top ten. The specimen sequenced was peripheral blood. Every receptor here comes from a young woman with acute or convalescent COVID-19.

In DNA, the CDR3 is TGTGCCAGCAGTTACTCGATAGCTACTGAAGCTTTCTTT. Amino acids: CASSYSIATEAFF. The rearrangement uses TRBV6-6 and TRBJ1-1; D gene unclear. The CDR3 sequence is 13 residues long. Germline-derived CDR1 and CDR2 are MNHNY and SVGAGI (reference sequence). The V and J ends lost 0 bases and 5 bases respectively, with 7 bases between them.

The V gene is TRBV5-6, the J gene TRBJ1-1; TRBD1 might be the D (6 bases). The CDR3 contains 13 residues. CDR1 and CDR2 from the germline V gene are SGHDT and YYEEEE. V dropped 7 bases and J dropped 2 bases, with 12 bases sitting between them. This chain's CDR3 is CASEGQFNTEAFF. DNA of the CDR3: TGTGCCAGCGAAGGACAGTTTAACACTGAAGCTTTCTTT.

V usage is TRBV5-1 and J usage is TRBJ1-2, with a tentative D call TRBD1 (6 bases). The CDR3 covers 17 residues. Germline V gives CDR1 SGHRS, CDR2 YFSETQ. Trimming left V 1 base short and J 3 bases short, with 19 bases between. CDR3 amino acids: CASSLFQGTTYDYGYTF. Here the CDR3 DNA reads TGCGCCAGCAGCTTGTTCCAGGGGACAACGTACGACTATGGCTACACCTTC.

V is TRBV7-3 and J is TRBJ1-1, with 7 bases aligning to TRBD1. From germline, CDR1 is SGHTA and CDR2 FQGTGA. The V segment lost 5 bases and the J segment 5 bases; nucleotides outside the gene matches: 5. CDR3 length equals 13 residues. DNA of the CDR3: TGTGCCAGCAGCCCCCAACAGGGGACTGAAGCTTTCTTT. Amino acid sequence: CASSPQQGTEAFF.

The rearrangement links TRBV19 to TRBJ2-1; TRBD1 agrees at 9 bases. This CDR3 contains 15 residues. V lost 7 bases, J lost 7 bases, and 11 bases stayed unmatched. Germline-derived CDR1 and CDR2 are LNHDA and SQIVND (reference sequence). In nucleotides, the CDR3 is TGTGCCAGTACCACCGACAGGGGGTTGAGGAATGAGCAGTTCTTC. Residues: CASTTDRGLRNEQFF.

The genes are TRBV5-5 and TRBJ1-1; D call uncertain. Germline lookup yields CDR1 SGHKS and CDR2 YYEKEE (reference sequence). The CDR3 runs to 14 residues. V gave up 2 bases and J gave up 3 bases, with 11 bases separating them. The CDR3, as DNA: TGTGCCAGCAGCTTAGTGGGCTCGGACACTGAAGCTTTCTTT. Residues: CASSLVGSDTEAFF.

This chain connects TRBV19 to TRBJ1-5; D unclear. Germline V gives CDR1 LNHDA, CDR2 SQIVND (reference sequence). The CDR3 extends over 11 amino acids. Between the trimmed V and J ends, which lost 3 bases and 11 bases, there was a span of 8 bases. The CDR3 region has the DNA TGTGCCAGTAGTATGGGCAGAACCCAGCATTTT. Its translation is CASSMGRTQHF.

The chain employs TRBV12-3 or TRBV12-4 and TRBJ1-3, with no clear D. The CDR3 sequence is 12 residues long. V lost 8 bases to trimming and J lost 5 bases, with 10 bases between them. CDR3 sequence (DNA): TGTGCCAGCGGGAGTACCCGAAACACCATATATTTT. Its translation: CASGSTRNTIYF.

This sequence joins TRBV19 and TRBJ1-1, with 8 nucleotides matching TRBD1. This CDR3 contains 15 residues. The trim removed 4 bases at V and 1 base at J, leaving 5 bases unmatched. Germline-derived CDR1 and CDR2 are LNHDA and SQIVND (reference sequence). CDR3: CASSTPQGGNTEAFF. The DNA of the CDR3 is TGTGCCAGTAGTACTCCACAGGGGGGGAACACTGAAGCTTTCTTT.

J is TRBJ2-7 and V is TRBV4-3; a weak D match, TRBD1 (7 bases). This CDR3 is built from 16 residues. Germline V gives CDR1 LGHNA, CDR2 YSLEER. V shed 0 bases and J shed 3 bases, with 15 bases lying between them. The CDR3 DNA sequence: TGCGCCAGCAGCCAAGATCGGAGGGGGCCCGACTACGAGCAGTACTTC. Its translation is CASSQDRRGPDYEQYF.

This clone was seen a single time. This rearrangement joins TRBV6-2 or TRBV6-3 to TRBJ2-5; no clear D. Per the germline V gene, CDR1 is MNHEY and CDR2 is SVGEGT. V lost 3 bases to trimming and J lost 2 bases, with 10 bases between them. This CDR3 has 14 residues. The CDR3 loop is CASSYRVEQETQYF. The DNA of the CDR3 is TGTGCCAGCAGTTATCGGGTAGAGCAAGAGACCCAGTACTTC.

CDR3 sequence (DNA): TGTGCCAGCAGCTTGACTAGCGGGGGATCCTACGAGCAGTACTTC. Translation gives CASSLTSGGSYEQYF. The V and J genes are TRBV9 and TRBJ2-7; 12 positions agree with TRBD2. V lost 4 bases to trimming and J lost 1 base; unmatched junction nucleotides: 3. This CDR3 region has 15 residues. The germline V gene has CDR1 SGDLS and CDR2 YYNGEE.

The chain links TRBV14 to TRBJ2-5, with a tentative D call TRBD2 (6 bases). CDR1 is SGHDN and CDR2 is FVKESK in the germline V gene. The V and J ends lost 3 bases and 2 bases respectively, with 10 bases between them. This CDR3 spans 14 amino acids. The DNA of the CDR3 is TGTGCCAGCAGCCATTTGGGAGGTCAAGAGACCCAGTACTTC. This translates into CASSHLGGQETQYF. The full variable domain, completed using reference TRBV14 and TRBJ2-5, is EAGVTQFPSHSVIEKGQTVTLRCDPISGHDNLYWYRRVMGKEIKFLLHFVKESKQDESGMPNNRFLAERTGGTYSTLKVQPAELEDSGVYFCASSHLGGQETQYFGPGTRLLVL.

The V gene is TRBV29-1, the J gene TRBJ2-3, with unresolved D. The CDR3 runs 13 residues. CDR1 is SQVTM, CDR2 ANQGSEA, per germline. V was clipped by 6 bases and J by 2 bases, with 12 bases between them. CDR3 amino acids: CSVLLYNTDTQYF. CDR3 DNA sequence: TGCAGCGTCCTCCTATATAACACAGATACGCAGTATTTT.